One and the same sample provided the 25 T cell receptor beta chains below, sequenced in a study of response to subunit inactivated influenza vaccine. TCRdb analysed the RT-PCR reads with MiXCR anew, one entry per CDR3 protein. The profile covers 800,000 to 1,000,000 distinct CDR3 sequences, with 21% appearing a single time and roughly 10% taken by the ten largest. The sequenced sample was PBMCs from blood, obtained roughly 5 days after vaccination. Receptors were obtained from a man aged 50 or older who received an inactivated influenza vaccine.

This clonotype turned up a few times. The J gene is TRBJ2-1, the V gene TRBV12-3 or TRBV12-4; D is ambiguous. The CDR3 contains 15 residues. Trimming took 1 base from V and 5 from J, leaving 12 bases between them. This chain's CDR3 is CASSLGRSLNNEQFF. CDR3 nucleotides: TGTGCCAGCAGTTTAGGGCGGTCCCTAAACAATGAGCAGTTCTTC.

This clonotype was detected many times. The rearrangement links TRBV29-1 to TRBJ2-1; 11 nucleotides align to TRBD1. From germline, CDR1 is SQVTM and CDR2 ANQGSEA. Trimming removed 7 bases from V and 5 bases from J; junction bases left unmatched: 4. The CDR3 extends over 13 amino acids. The CDR3 spells CSAWTGGHNEQFF. In nucleotides, the CDR3 is TGCAGCGCCTGGACAGGGGGCCACAATGAGCAGTTCTTC.

This clonotype appeared a few times. This chain connects TRBV7-9 to TRBJ1-4; no clear D. V lost 5 bases, J lost 8 bases, and 18 bases lay in between. Germline CDR1 SEHNR, CDR2 FQNEAQ (reference sequence). The length of the CDR3 is 15 residues. CDR3 amino acids: CASSRGGKGEEKLFF. CDR3 DNA sequence: TGTGCCAGCAGCCGGGGTGGGAAGGGAGAAGAAAAACTGTTTTTT.

This clonotype was seen a few times. This chain connects TRBV5-6 to TRBJ1-5; D is unclear. The ends were cut back, 0 bases at V and 5 bases at J, with 9 bases in the middle. The CDR3 totals 14 residues. In germline, CDR1 is SGHDT, CDR2 YYEEEE. CDR3 residues: CASSLAGLDQPQHF. In nucleotides, the CDR3 is TGTGCCAGCAGCTTGGCCGGACTGGATCAGCCCCAGCATTTT.

The chain recombines TRBV20-1 with TRBJ2-3; 15 bases agree with TRBD2. There are 16 residues in the CDR3. V lost 6 bases, J lost 4 bases, and 8 bases stayed unmatched. Looked up from germline, CDR1 is DFQATT and CDR2 is SNEGSKA (reference sequence). The CDR3 region is CSATGLAGGPSDTQYF. The CDR3 DNA reads as TGCAGTGCGACCGGACTAGCGGGGGGGCCCTCAGATACGCAGTATTTT.

This clonotype was counted only a few times. V usage is TRBV10-3 and J usage is TRBJ2-5; possible D gene TRBD1, 5 bases. Germline V gene sequence: CDR1 ENHRY, CDR2 SYGVKD. Trimming took off 6 bases at V and 5 bases at J, with 7 bases between the two ends. The CDR3 spans 11 residues. The CDR3 DNA reads as TGTGCCATCAGGGCAGGGGAGACCCAGTACTTC. Encoded protein: CAIRAGETQYF.

This clonotype appeared a few times. The rearrangement links TRBV29-1 to TRBJ2-7, with D hard to call. Trimming took 4 bases from V and 4 from J, leaving 11 bases between them. This CDR3 spans 12 amino acids. Germline V lookup: CDR1 SQVTM, CDR2 ANQGSEA. CDR3 sequence: CSVVERPYEQYF. As DNA, the CDR3 is TGCAGCGTTGTTGAGCGCCCGTACGAGCAGTACTTC.

The CDR3 DNA sequence: TGTGCCAGCAGCGGTGGGGGGAGATCTCGCACAGATACGCAGTATTTT. The encoded protein is CASSGGGRSRTDTQYF. The chain combines TRBV5-4 with TRBJ2-3; the D gene is possibly TRBD2 (6 bases). Germline CDR1 and CDR2: SGHNT and YYREEE (reference sequence). This CDR3 spans 16 amino acids. V shed 4 bases and J shed 1 base, with 16 bases lying between them.

This clonotype has only a few counts. The chain recombines TRBV9 with TRBJ2-3; TRBD1 might be the D (5 bases). Trimming pared 0 bases from V and 2 bases from J, leaving 10 bases between. The CDR3 runs 15 residues. The germline V gene encodes CDR1 SGDLS and CDR2 YYNGEE. The CDR3: CASSVAAGNTDTQYF. In DNA form, the CDR3 reads TGTGCCAGCAGCGTAGCGGCAGGGAACACAGATACGCAGTATTTT.

The genes are TRBV2 and TRBJ1-2; TRBD1 matches 9 bases. CDR1 is SNHLY, CDR2 FYNNEI, per germline. CDR3 length: 14 amino acids. After removal of 6 bases from V and 7 bases from J, the junction contained 9 bases not matched to a gene. CDR3 DNA: TGTGCCAGCAGCGCTCTCCGGGACAGGGTTGGCTACACCTTC. Translated: CASSALRDRVGYTF.

This rearrangement joins TRBV20-1 to TRBJ2-7; 9 nucleotides agree with TRBD1. Germline CDR1 and CDR2: DFQATT and SNEGSKA (reference sequence). V trimming: 2 bases; J trimming: 1 base; junction bases outside the gene matches: 6. The CDR3 covers 15 residues. This CDR3 is CSARRQGVQSYEQYF. The DNA for the CDR3 is TGCAGTGCTAGAAGACAGGGGGTTCAATCCTACGAGCAGTACTTC.

The chain joins TRBV6-1 to TRBJ2-1; 12 bases align to TRBD2. Germline V gene lookup returns CDR1 MNHNS and CDR2 SASEGT. The CDR3 length is 16 residues. Unmatched junction bases numbered 10, after V lost 6 bases and J lost 7 bases. The CDR3, as DNA: TGTGCCAGCAGCCAGACTAGCGGGGGTTACGGGAATGAGCAGTTCTTC. It yields the protein CASSQTSGGYGNEQFF.

V gene TRBV10-3 combines with J gene TRBJ1-1; possibly TRBD1 for D (5 bases). Trimming removed 7 bases from V and 4 bases from J, with 7 bases in between. The CDR3 totals 11 residues. Germline V CDR1 and CDR2: ENHRY, SYGVKD. The CDR3 spells CAIKRGTEAFF. The CDR3 bases are TGTGCCATCAAGAGGGGCACTGAAGCTTTCTTT.

This rearrangement joins TRBV20-1 to TRBJ1-5, with D possibly TRBD1 on 6 matching bases. Germline V gives CDR1 DFQATT, CDR2 SNEGSKA (reference sequence). V gave up 0 bases and J gave up 6 bases, with 15 bases separating them. The CDR3 loop spans 15 amino acids. The CDR3 nucleotides read TGCAGTGCTAGAGATGGCGCAGGGGATTTTCAGCCCCAGCATTTT. Amino acid sequence: CSARDGAGDFQPQHF.

This clonotype was seen only a few times. The chain uses TRBV29-1 and TRBJ1-6; D is perhaps TRBD1 (6 bases). This CDR3 has 14 residues. V shed 6 bases and J shed 6 bases, with 15 bases lying between them. Germline values: CDR1 SQVTM, CDR2 ANQGSEA. The CDR3 nucleotides are TGCAGCGTCCGGGTGGGGGGCGGTAATTCACCCCTCCACTTT. It yields the protein CSVRVGGGNSPLHF.

V and J are TRBV29-1 and TRBJ1-3; TRBD1 matches at 10 bases. Trimming took 7 bases from V and 3 from J; bases not matched to a gene: 12. This CDR3 is built from 16 residues. The germline CDR1 and CDR2 sequences are SQVTM and ANQGSEA. The CDR3 loop reads CSALGRDRGLGNTIYF. CDR3 DNA: TGCAGCGCACTAGGCCGGGACAGGGGCCTTGGAAACACCATATATTTT.

The chain has TRBV20-1 and TRBJ1-5; D perhaps matches TRBD1 (6 bases). Trimming removed 5 bases from V and 7 bases from J, with 21 bases in between. The germline V gene has CDR1 DFQATT and CDR2 SNEGSKA (reference sequence). The CDR3 is 15 amino acids. The CDR3 nucleotides read TGCAGTGCTGTTGACAGGAGGGGGGACGGGCAGCCCCAGCATTTT. Its translation is CSAVDRRGDGQPQHF.

The table lists this clonotype with a few counts. The chain links TRBV6-6 to TRBJ1-5; 8 bases fit TRBD1. V lost 7 bases to trimming and J lost 5 bases; unmatched junction nucleotides: 4. The germline CDR1 and CDR2 sequences are MNHNY and SVGAGI (reference sequence). The CDR3 contains 13 residues. CDR3 nucleotides: TGTGCCAGCAAAACGACAGGGGATCAGCCCCAGCATTTT. It is translated as CASKTTGDQPQHF.

This clonotype occurred once. This chain joins TRBV20-1 and TRBJ2-5; 7 bases match TRBD2. This CDR3 is 14 amino acids long. Looked up from germline, CDR1 is DFQATT and CDR2 is SNEGSKA (reference sequence). Losses at the gene ends were 3 bases for V and 3 bases for J; bases not matched to a gene: 7. The DNA for the CDR3 is TGCAGTGCTAGGGGGGGGAGCGGGAAAGAGACCCAGTACTTC. Translated: CSARGGSGKETQYF.

The V and J genes are TRBV5-1 and TRBJ2-3; D possibly corresponds to TRBD2 (6 bases). This CDR3 contains 18 residues. The germline V gene has CDR1 SGHRS and CDR2 YFSETQ. Trimming pared 0 bases from V and 0 bases from J, leaving 17 bases between. Here the CDR3 reads CASSLAVRRGSSTDTQYF. The DNA for the CDR3 is TGCGCCAGCAGCTTGGCCGTTCGTCGGGGGTCTAGCACAGATACGCAGTATTTT.

This clonotype was found a few times. The chain carries TRBV5-1 and TRBJ1-2; D possibly corresponds to TRBD1 (6 bases). This CDR3 is 13 amino acids long. Germline V gene data show CDR1 as SGHRS and CDR2 as YFSETQ. V lost 4 bases and J 3 bases, leaving 10 bases between the germline ends. The CDR3 here is CASSRTADYGYTF. CDR3 coding DNA: TGCGCCAGCAGCCGGACAGCCGACTATGGCTACACCTTC.

This clonotype appeared a few times. The V and J genes are TRBV6-2 or TRBV6-3 and TRBJ1-6; tentatively, D is TRBD1 (5 bases). This CDR3 has 15 amino acids. Looked up from germline, CDR1 is MNHEY and CDR2 is SVGEGT. The V end was cut by 0 bases, the J end by 9 bases, with 12 bases between. In DNA form, the CDR3 reads TGTGCCAGCAGTTACTCGGAGACAGAAACTTCACCCCTCCACTTT. Encoded protein: CASSYSETETSPLHF.

This CDR3 is CASSYRAELFQETQYF. CDR3 DNA sequence: TGTGCCAGCAGTTATAGGGCGGAACTGTTCCAAGAGACCCAGTACTTC. V gene TRBV6-5 combines with J gene TRBJ2-5, with D uncertain. Trimming took off 3 bases at V and 1 base at J, with 15 bases between the two ends. This CDR3 has 16 residues. Germline CDR1 reads MNHEY; CDR2 reads SVGAGI.

This chain joins TRBV5-6 and TRBJ1-2, with no clear D. The CDR3 totals 13 residues. Germline-derived CDR1 and CDR2 are SGHDT and YYEEEE. The V end lost 4 bases, the J end lost 5 bases, and 12 bases lay between the germline ends. The CDR3 sequence: CASSRGSAYGYTF. CDR3 in DNA: TGTGCCAGCAGCCGGGGTTCTGCATATGGCTACACCTTC.

The V gene is TRBV29-1, the J gene TRBJ2-2; D is ambiguous. Looked up from germline, CDR1 is SQVTM and CDR2 is ANQGSEA. The CDR3 is 13 residues long. V was cut by 6 bases and J by 7 bases, with 15 bases left in between. CDR3 in DNA: TGCAGCGTCCTATTGGGATCGATCGGGGAGCTGTTTTTT. Translation: CSVLLGSIGELFF.